The 11 T cell receptor beta chains presented below share a single source sample, sequenced in a study of T cell clonality in common variable immunodeficiency. Clones were read by immunoSEQ multiplex PCR, and TCRdb kept only the in-frame ones, dropping some. The data list about 34,000 clones, none observed once; 0.75% to 1% falls to the top ten. What was sequenced was peripheral blood mononuclear cells. These receptors originate from a person between 18 and 75 years old in good health.

This clone was observed many times. Read data end 3 residues before the CDR3 end; the end is taken from the germline J gene. The chain carries TRBV13 and TRBJ2-1; 9 bases agree with TRBD2. The CDR3 spans 15 residues. The V gene's germline CDR1 is PRHDT and CDR2 FYEKMQ (reference sequence). J lost 2 bases, V lost 2 bases, and 1 base had no gene match. CDR3 DNA, as far as it was read: TGTGCCAGCAGCTTACTAGCGGGACCCTACAATGAG. This encodes CASSLLAGPYNE. The CDR3 as a whole reads CASSLLAGPYNEQFF.

Details on this clone: From the germline J gene comes the end of the CDR3, since the read stops 3 residues before it. The rearrangement joins TRBV11-2 to TRBJ2-2, with D perhaps matching TRBD1 (5 bases). Between the trimmed V and J ends, which lost 6 bases and 6 bases, there was a span of 14 bases. Germline V CDR1 and CDR2: SGHAT, FQNNGV. The length of the CDR3 is 14 residues. The chain's CDR3 is CASRNRRVPGELFF. CDR3 DNA (partial): TGTGCCAGCAGGAACCGCAGGGTCCCCGGGGAG.

This clone was counted ten times or more. From the germline J gene comes the end of the CDR3, since the read stops 3 residues before it. The V call is TRBV12-5, the J call TRBJ2-1; D is possibly TRBD1 (5 bases). This CDR3 is 13 amino acids long. The V gene lost 8 bases and the J gene lost 4 bases, with 12 bases spanning the gap. Germline loops: CDR1 LGHNT, CDR2 FRNRAP. CDR3 DNA, as far as it was read: TGTGCTAGTATGGGGCTCAGGTACAATGAG. It codes for CASMGLRYNE. The whole CDR3 region reads CASMGLRYNEQFF. Using reference TRBV12-5 and TRBJ2-1 for the parts outside the CDR3, the full variable domain is DARVTQTPRHKVTEMGQEVTMRCQPILGHNTVFWYRQTMMQGLELLAYFRNRAPLDDSGMPKDRFSAEMPDATLATLKIQPSEPRDSAVYFCASMGLRYNEQFFGPGTRLTVL.

This clone was observed at least ten times. The CDR3 extends 3 residues past the end of the read, so its final part is completed from the germline J gene. The chain joins TRBV28 to TRBJ2-7; TRBD1 aligns across 7 bases. The V segment lost 3 bases and the J segment 4 bases; nucleotides outside the gene matches: 3. The germline V gene has CDR1 MDHEN and CDR2 SYDVKM. The CDR3 consists of 13 residues. The CDR3 region is CASSLAGGYEQYF. CDR3 bases read: TGTGCCAGCAGTTTGGCAGGGGGATACGAG.

Many counts were recorded for this clone. CDR3 DNA (partial): TGTGCCAGCACCCAGGGGTTAGTGGCTAATGAAAAA. As protein: CASTQGLVANEK. The full CDR3 protein reads CASTQGLVANEKLFF. The genes are TRBV7-9 and TRBJ1-4; weak D call: TRBD1 (6 bases). With the read ending 3 residues before the CDR3 end, the germline J gene is used to fill in that end. Germline V gene data show CDR1 as SEHNR and CDR2 as FQNEAQ (reference sequence). The CDR3 length is 15 residues. V was pared by 7 bases and J by 3 bases, with 15 bases between. Looking up the rest from reference TRBV7-9 and TRBJ1-4 gives the full variable domain: DTGVSQNPRHKITKRGQNVTFRCDPISEHNRLYWYRQTLGQGPEFLTYFQNEAQLEKSRLLSDRFSAERPKGSFSTLEIQRTEQGDSAMYLCASTQGLVANEKLFFGSGTQLSVL.

This clone was seen ten or more times. The CDR3 end is not reached by the read, which stops 3 residues before it; the germline J gene fills it in. The rearrangement links TRBV18 to TRBJ2-1; 15 positions match TRBD2. V lost 6 bases and J lost 6; bases outside the gene matches: 3. The germline V gene has CDR1 KGHSH and CDR2 LQKENI. This CDR3 has 15 amino acids. CDR3 bases read: TGTGCCAGCTCGCCGGGACTAGCGGGGGGCAATGAG. It is translated as CASSPGLAGGNE. The complete CDR3 sequence is CASSPGLAGGNEQFF. Looking up the rest from reference TRBV18 and TRBJ2-1 gives the full variable domain: NAGVMQNPRHLVRRRGQEARLRCSPMKGHSHVYWYRQLPEEGLKFMVYLQKENIIDESGMPKERFSAEFPKEGPSILRIQQVVRGDSAAYFCASSPGLAGGNEQFFGPGTRLTVL.

This clone was detected ten times or more. The sequence runs out 3 residues before the end of the CDR3; the remainder is reconstructed from the germline J gene. The chain joins TRBV29-1 to TRBJ2-5; D call uncertain. Germline CDR1 and CDR2: SQVTM and ANQGSEA. Trimming took 2 bases from V and 4 from J, leaving 11 bases between them. The CDR3 totals 13 residues. CDR3 DNA, as far as it was read: TGCAGCGTTGAAAGCCTTAAGGGAGAGACC. The encoded protein is CSVESLKGET. The whole CDR3 sequence is CSVESLKGETQYF.

In its sample, this clone is medium-sized. Coverage ceases 3 residues before the CDR3 finishes, and the germline J gene fills in the end. The rearrangement uses TRBV5-4 and TRBJ2-1; the match to TRBD1 covers 9 bases. Trimming at V came to 4 bases and at J to 9 bases, leaving 11 bases not matched to a gene. Germline loops: CDR1 SGHNT, CDR2 YYREEE (reference sequence). The CDR3 is 15 residues long. CDR3 amino acids: CASSPKGQGVGEQFF. The CDR3 bases that were read are TGTGCCAGCAGCCCGAAGGGACAGGGAGTGGGTGAG. Combining the CDR3 with reference TRBV5-4 and TRBJ2-1 gives the whole variable domain ETGVTQSPTHLIKTRGQQVTLRCSSQSGHNTVSWYQQALGQGPQFIFQYYREEENGRGNFPPRFSGLQFPNYSSELNVNALELDDSALYLCASSPKGQGVGEQFFGPGTRLTVL.

Many counts were recorded for this clone. The read halts 3 residues ahead of the CDR3 end, with the missing end drawn from the germline J gene. The rearrangement uses TRBV18 and TRBJ1-3; TRBD1 matches 12 bases. The CDR3 is made up of 17 amino acids. CDR1 is KGHSH and CDR2 is LQKENI in the germline V gene. The J segment lost 2 bases and the V segment lost 3 bases, leaving 5 bases of the junction unmatched. The CDR3 DNA, read in part, is TGTGCCAGCTCACCGGGACAGGGGGCAACTGCTGGAAACACC. Its translation is CASSPGQGATAGNT. The entire CDR3 reads CASSPGQGATAGNTIYF.

In this sample, this clone turned up many times. The read terminates 3 residues before the CDR3 end, so the remaining end is supplied by the germline J gene. The sample carries other DNA sequences with the same CDR3. This chain connects TRBV6-1 to TRBJ2-7; 11 positions match TRBD2. CDR1 MNHNS and CDR2 SASEGT come from the germline V gene. The length of the CDR3 is 15 residues. V lost 5 bases, J lost 3 bases, and 6 bases stayed unmatched. The CDR3 here is CASSQGTSGSYEQYF. Incomplete CDR3 DNA: TGTGCCAGCAGTCAAGGAACTAGCGGGAGCTACGAG.

In its sample, this clone was seen many times. The CDR3 extends 3 residues past the end of the read, so its final part is completed from the germline J gene. This chain links TRBV18 with TRBJ2-7; 9 nucleotides match TRBD1. The CDR3 sequence is 17 residues long. Germline CDR1 is KGHSH and CDR2 is LQKENI. V trimming: 1 base; J trimming: 6 bases; junction bases outside the gene matches: 13. The DNA read from the CDR3 is TGTGCCAGCTCACCACGGGGGGAAGGACAGGGGATTGTCGAG. It codes for CASSPRGEGQGIVE. The whole CDR3 protein is CASSPRGEGQGIVEQYF.